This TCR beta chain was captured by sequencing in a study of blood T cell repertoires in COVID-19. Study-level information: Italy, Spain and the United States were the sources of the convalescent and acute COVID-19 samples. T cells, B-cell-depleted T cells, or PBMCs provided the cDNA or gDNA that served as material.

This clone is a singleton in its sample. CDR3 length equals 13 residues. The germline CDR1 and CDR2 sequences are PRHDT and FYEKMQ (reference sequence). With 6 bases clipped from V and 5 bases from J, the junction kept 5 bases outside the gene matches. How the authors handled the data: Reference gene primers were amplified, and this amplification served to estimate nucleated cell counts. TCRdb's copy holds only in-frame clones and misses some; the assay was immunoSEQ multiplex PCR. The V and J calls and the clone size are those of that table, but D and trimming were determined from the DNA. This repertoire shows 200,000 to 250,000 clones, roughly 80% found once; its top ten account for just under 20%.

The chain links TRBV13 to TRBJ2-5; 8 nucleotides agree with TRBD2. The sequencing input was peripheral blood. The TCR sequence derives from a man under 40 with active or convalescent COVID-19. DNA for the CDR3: TGTGCCAGCAGAGCGGGGGTTTGGGAGACCCAGTACTTC. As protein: CASRAGVWETQYF.